Following are 21 T cell receptor beta chains from one sample sequenced in a study of blood T cell repertoires in COVID-19. Profiling relied on immunoSEQ multiplex PCR, and the TCRdb table lists in-frame clones only, not all of them. Among about 47,000 clones listed, about four fifths were seen once. The sequencing input was peripheral blood. The receptors here all came from a man aged 45-65 years with acute or convalescent COVID-19.

The V call is TRBV7-8, the J call TRBJ2-7; D remains unclear. The CDR3 has 15 amino acids. The germline V gene encodes CDR1 SGHVS and CDR2 FQNEAQ. Trimming took 1 base from V and 2 from J, leaving 12 bases between them. CDR3 nucleotides: TGTGCCAGCAGCTTAGTTCCCGCCAGGACCTACGAGCAGTACTTC. Residues: CASSLVPARTYEQYF.

The chain is built from TRBV28 and TRBJ2-2; a weak D match, TRBD2 (6 bases). Germline V gene lookup returns CDR1 MDHEN and CDR2 SYDVKM. This CDR3 is 15 amino acids long. Trimming took off 2 bases at V and 0 bases at J, with 7 bases between the two ends. The DNA for the CDR3 is TGTGCCAGCAGTTTAGGGGGGACGAACACCGGGGAGCTGTTTTTT. Its protein product is CASSLGGTNTGELFF.

V gene TRBV12-3 or TRBV12-4 combines with J gene TRBJ1-1; no definite D call. The CDR3 runs 13 residues. The V gene lost 2 bases and the J gene lost 0 bases, with 4 bases spanning the gap. In DNA form, the CDR3 reads TGTGCCAGCAGTTTACACATGAACACTGAAGCTTTCTTT. It specifies CASSLHMNTEAFF.

The genes are TRBV7-8 and TRBJ1-1; 8 positions match TRBD1. This CDR3 is built from 16 residues. Germline V gene data show CDR1 as SGHVS and CDR2 as FQNEAQ. The V gene end was trimmed by 5 bases and the J gene end by 5 bases; junction bases not matched to a gene: 13. CDR3: CASSTRFQGAETEAFF. The CDR3, as DNA: TGTGCCAGCAGCACCCGGTTTCAGGGGGCTGAAACTGAAGCTTTCTTT.

The rearrangement joins TRBV6-5 to TRBJ2-5; 7 nucleotides agree with TRBD1. Per the germline V gene, CDR1 is MNHEY and CDR2 is SVGAGI. V dropped 5 bases and J dropped 5; count of bases not matched to a gene: 11. The CDR3 has 15 amino acids. DNA of the CDR3: TGTGCCAGCAGTACTTCCGGGACAGTTGGGGAGACCCAGTACTTC. This encodes CASSTSGTVGETQYF.

This chain's CDR3 is CASRSVGRGLADTQYF. CDR3 DNA: TGCGCCAGCAGGTCGGTTGGGCGCGGTCTAGCGGATACGCAGTATTTT. The chain carries TRBV5-1 and TRBJ2-3, with a tentative D call TRBD2 (6 bases). The germline V gene encodes CDR1 SGHRS and CDR2 YFSETQ. The V gene lost 5 bases and the J gene lost 6 bases, with 22 bases spanning the gap. The CDR3 has 16 amino acids.

The chain combines TRBV5-6 with TRBJ2-3; D perhaps matches TRBD1 (5 bases). Trimming pared 2 bases from V and 1 base from J, leaving 8 bases between. The germline CDR1 and CDR2 sequences are SGHDT and YYEEEE. CDR3 length equals 14 residues. As DNA, the CDR3 is TGTGCCAGCAGCTTAACCAGGGGCACAGATACGCAGTATTTT. The encoded protein is CASSLTRGTDTQYF.

This clone was seen a few times. The chain joins TRBV7-3 to TRBJ2-1; D is perhaps TRBD1 (6 bases). The CDR3 is made up of 15 amino acids. V was pared by 2 bases and J by 3 bases, with 11 bases between. Germline V lookup: CDR1 SGHTA, CDR2 FQGTGA. CDR3 nucleotide sequence: TGTGCCAGCAGCTTATCAGGGGATCTCTACAATGAGCAGTTCTTC. It encodes CASSLSGDLYNEQFF.

In its sample, this clone was seen a few times. In DNA, the CDR3 is TGTGCCAGCAGTCAGGACAGGCGGCGTCAGCCCCAGCATTTT. It specifies CASSQDRRRQPQHF. This rearrangement joins TRBV6-5 to TRBJ1-5; 7 bases match TRBD1. Germline assignment: CDR1 MNHEY and CDR2 SVGAGI. The V and J ends lost 5 bases and 6 bases, in that order; junction bases with no gene match: 7. This CDR3 is built from 14 residues.

The chain combines TRBV28 with TRBJ2-1; TRBD2 matches 9 bases. The length of the CDR3 is 16 residues. The germline gives CDR1 MDHEN, CDR2 SYDVKM. The junction had 10 bases not matched to a gene; V was cut back by 3 bases and J by 7 bases. The CDR3 here is CASSFGLAGMGNEQFF. The CDR3 coding sequence is TGTGCCAGCAGTTTCGGTCTAGCGGGGATGGGGAATGAGCAGTTCTTC.

This clone has more than one count but fewer than ten. J is TRBJ1-3 and V is TRBV6-5, with D possibly being TRBD1 (5 bases). This CDR3 is built from 15 residues. V shed 5 bases and J shed 4 bases, with 15 bases lying between them. Germline V gene sequence: CDR1 MNHEY, CDR2 SVGAGI. For the CDR3, the DNA is TGTGCCAGCAGTCAGCATATGGGGCGCGGAAACACCATATATTTT. Protein sequence: CASSQHMGRGNTIYF.

The rearrangement joins TRBV7-6 to TRBJ2-2, with D unresolved. V was trimmed by 4 bases and J by 6 bases, leaving 6 bases between them. This CDR3 is 12 amino acids long. Germline values: CDR1 SGHVS, CDR2 FNYEAQ. The CDR3 reads CASSSRAGELFF. The CDR3 DNA follows: TGTGCCAGCAGCTCCCGGGCCGGGGAGCTGTTTTTT.

The chain employs TRBV6-5 and TRBJ1-3; 7 nucleotides align to TRBD1. The CDR3 has 14 amino acids. The J segment lost 2 bases and the V segment lost 5 bases, leaving 3 bases of the junction unmatched. Germline V gene lookup returns CDR1 MNHEY and CDR2 SVGAGI. CDR3 nucleotides: TGTGCCAGCAGTAGAACAGGGGCTGGAAACACCATATATTTT. Protein product: CASSRTGAGNTIYF.

The chain carries TRBV6-2 or TRBV6-3 and TRBJ1-1; 7 bases agree with TRBD1. Germline V gene data show CDR1 as MNHEY and CDR2 as SVGEGT. V dropped 6 bases and J dropped 6; count of bases not matched to a gene: 10. The CDR3 spans 14 residues. The CDR3: CASSQRQGWPEAFF. The CDR3 region has the DNA TGTGCCAGCAGCCAACGACAGGGATGGCCTGAAGCTTTCTTT.

V and J are TRBV11-2 and TRBJ2-1; 13 bases align to TRBD2. The CDR3 runs to 17 residues. Trimming removed 6 bases from V and 4 bases from J; junction bases left unmatched: 9. In germline, CDR1 is SGHAT, CDR2 FQNNGV. In DNA form, the CDR3 reads TGTGCCAGCAGTCGCGGGACTAGCGGGATACGATACAATGAGCAGTTCTTC. Translated: CASSRGTSGIRYNEQFF.

The chain combines TRBV18 with TRBJ1-2, with D perhaps TRBD1 (5 bases). The CDR3 is made up of 16 amino acids. Germline V CDR1 and CDR2: KGHSH, LQKENI. V shed 3 bases and J shed 0 bases, with 14 bases lying between them. The CDR3 spells CASSPGQGAANYGYTF. In nucleotides, the CDR3 is TGTGCCAGCTCACCGGGTCAGGGTGCAGCTAACTATGGCTACACCTTC.

This clone was recorded only once. The chain uses TRBV28 and TRBJ2-7; the D gene is possibly TRBD1 (6 bases). The CDR3 is 15 residues long. Germline V lookup: CDR1 MDHEN, CDR2 SYDVKM. Between the trimmed V and J ends, which lost 6 bases and 2 bases, there was a span of 17 bases. The CDR3 spells CASRPWGQETYEQYF. The CDR3 DNA reads as TGTGCCAGCAGGCCGTGGGGGCAGGAGACCTACGAGCAGTACTTC. Filled out from reference TRBV28 and TRBJ2-7, the complete variable domain reads DVKVTQSSRYLVKRTGEKVFLECVQDMDHENMFWYRQDPGLGLRLIYFSYDVKMKEKGDIPEGYSVSREKKERFSLILESASTNQTSMYLCASRPWGQETYEQYFGPGTRLTVT.

The chain has TRBV6-5 and TRBJ1-2; 8 nucleotides match TRBD1. The CDR3 contains 15 residues. With 5 bases clipped from V and 0 bases from J, the junction kept 5 bases outside the gene matches. Germline V CDR1 and CDR2: MNHEY, SVGAGI. The CDR3 loop is CASSRRQGTNYGYTF. The CDR3 bases are TGTGCCAGCAGTCGCAGACAGGGGACTAACTATGGCTACACCTTC.

This clone was counted a few times. V is TRBV2 and J is TRBJ2-7; perhaps TRBD2 as D (6 bases). Trimming took 6 bases from V and 3 from J, leaving 15 bases between them. CDR3 length equals 14 residues. The V gene's germline CDR1 is SNHLY and CDR2 FYNNEI. The CDR3 DNA follows: TGTGCCAGCAGCAACCCGGAGGGATTCTACGAGCAGTACTTC. Protein product: CASSNPEGFYEQYF.

The chain joins TRBV2 to TRBJ2-7; TRBD2 agrees at 10 bases. CDR1 SNHLY and CDR2 FYNNEI come from the germline V gene. CDR3 length: 16 residues. The V and J ends lost 3 bases and 4 bases, in that order; junction bases with no gene match: 9. The CDR3 protein is CASSEVSSGRRYEQYF. DNA of the CDR3: TGTGCCAGCAGTGAGGTTAGTAGCGGGAGGAGGTACGAGCAGTACTTC.

The chain combines TRBV19 with TRBJ2-7, with TRBD2 matching over 12 bases. Germline V gene sequence: CDR1 LNHDA, CDR2 SQIVND (reference sequence). The CDR3 length is 16 residues. Trimming cost V 1 base and J 3 bases; bases outside gene matches: 4. The CDR3 region has the DNA TGTGCCAGTAGTATAGGACTAGCGGGAGCGCTCTACGAGCAGTACTTC. Its translation: CASSIGLAGALYEQYF.